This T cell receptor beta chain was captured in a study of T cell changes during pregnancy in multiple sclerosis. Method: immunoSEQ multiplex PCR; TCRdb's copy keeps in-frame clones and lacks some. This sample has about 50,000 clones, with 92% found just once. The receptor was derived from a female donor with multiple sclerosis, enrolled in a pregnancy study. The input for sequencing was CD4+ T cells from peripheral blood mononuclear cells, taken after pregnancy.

CDR3 coding DNA: TGTGCCAGCAGTATCACTCAGGGGAACTATGGCTACACCTTC. This encodes CASSITQGNYGYTF. J is TRBJ1-2 and V is TRBV28, with TRBD1 as a possible D gene (6 bases). The V end lost 5 bases, the J end lost 2 bases, and 12 bases lay between the germline ends. Looked up from germline, CDR1 is MDHEN and CDR2 is SYDVKM. The CDR3 consists of 14 residues.